The clone carrying this T cell receptor beta chain was recorded many times. The antigen is not known. Amplified TCR beta CDR3 regions derived from RNA transcripts. The HTBI set primed first-round TCR CDR3 RT-PCR. In TCRdb, the multiplex PCR reads were re-called with MiXCR into one record per CDR3 protein. Among approximately 410,000 distinct CDR3 sequences listed, roughly 14% were seen once. The CDR3 has 12 residues. Germline V gene data show CDR1 as DFQATT and CDR2 as SNEGSKA (reference sequence). V trimming: 6 bases; J trimming: 4 bases; junction bases outside the gene matches: 3. The source of the sample is a study of T cells in Graves' hyperthyroidism and ophthalmopathy. Study-level points and caveats: From stable hyperthyroidism, ophthalmopathy was set apart by a 13 V-J model.

Sequencing input: blood. The TCR was taken from a man between 18 and 29 years old with Graves' ophthalmopathy. The chain joins TRBV20-1 to TRBJ2-7; TRBD1 matches 10 bases. As DNA, the CDR3 is TGCAGTGCCAGGACAGGGGGGTACGAGCAGTACTTC. Translating gives CSARTGGYEQYF.